The 27 T cell receptor beta chains listed next were all sequenced from one sample in a study of cytotoxic CD8 clonotypes in ibrutinib-treated CLL. Sequencing used immunoSEQ multiplex PCR; TCRdb keeps in-frame clones, though not all of them. Here the sample spans approximately 320,000 clones, approximately 67% being singletons. This specimen consisted of PBMCs, obtained after 36 months of ibrutinib treatment. These receptors were taken from a human donor with chronic lymphocytic leukemia.

V usage is TRBV7-9 and J usage is TRBJ2-3; no clear D. The V gene's germline CDR1 is SEHNR and CDR2 FQNEAQ (reference sequence). Deletions cut 0 bases from V and 0 bases from J, with 7 bases between. There are 15 residues in the CDR3. The CDR3 bases are TGTGCCAGCAGCTTAGCCCAGATCAGCACAGATACGCAGTATTTT. Translation gives CASSLAQISTDTQYF.

The chain links TRBV28 to TRBJ2-7; 7 bases line up with TRBD1. From germline, CDR1 is MDHEN and CDR2 SYDVKM. Unmatched junction bases numbered 4, after V lost 3 bases and J lost 5 bases. The CDR3 has 13 amino acids. The CDR3 sequence is CASSFSTGDEQYF. The CDR3, as DNA: TGTGCCAGCAGTTTCTCTACAGGGGACGAGCAGTACTTC. Together with reference TRBV28 and TRBJ2-7, the CDR3 gives the full variable domain: DVKVTQSSRYLVKRTGEKVFLECVQDMDHENMFWYRQDPGLGLRLIYFSYDVKMKEKGDIPEGYSVSREKKERFSLILESASTNQTSMYLCASSFSTGDEQYFGPGTRLTVT.

This clone was detected only once. The rearrangement joins TRBV18 to TRBJ2-5, with 13 bases identical to TRBD2. The V segment lost 3 bases and the J segment 0 bases; nucleotides outside the gene matches: 7. In germline, CDR1 is KGHSH, CDR2 LQKENI. CDR3 size: 18 residues. The CDR3 region is CASSPLTSGGRYQETQYF. CDR3 DNA sequence: TGTGCCAGCTCACCGTTGACTAGCGGGGGGCGGTACCAAGAGACCCAGTACTTC.

This clone was detected only a few times. Here the CDR3 DNA reads TGTGCCAGTAGTACACCAACAGGGAGCTCCTACAATGAGCAGTTCTTC. It is translated as CASSTPTGSSYNEQFF. The gene calls are TRBV19 and TRBJ2-1, with D possibly TRBD1 on 6 matching bases. From germline, CDR1 is LNHDA and CDR2 SQIVND (reference sequence). This CDR3 is built from 16 residues. V was shortened by 4 bases and J by 0 bases, with 13 bases between the two germline ends. Filled out from reference TRBV19 and TRBJ2-1, the complete variable domain reads DGGITQSPKYLFRKEGQNVTLSCEQNLNHDAMYWYRQDPGQGLRLIYYSQIVNDFQKGDIAEGYSVSREKKESFPLTVTSAQKNPTAFYLCASSTPTGSSYNEQFFGPGTRLTVL.

In its sample, this clone was seen once. The rearrangement uses TRBV19 and TRBJ2-2; D ambiguous. This CDR3 is 14 amino acids long. V lost 2 bases, J lost 5 bases, and 9 bases lay in between. The germline V gene has CDR1 LNHDA and CDR2 SQIVND (reference sequence). The CDR3 sequence is CASSIWAKTGELFF. CDR3 sequence (DNA): TGTGCCAGTAGTATATGGGCTAAGACCGGGGAGCTGTTTTTT.

The chain uses TRBV29-1 and TRBJ2-5, with 10 bases that match TRBD2. Germline values: CDR1 SQVTM, CDR2 ANQGSEA. This CDR3 has 14 amino acids. V gave up 4 bases and J gave up 4 bases; unmatched junction bases: 6. In nucleotides, the CDR3 is TGCAGCGTTGTTACTAGCGGGATGGGAGAGACCCAGTACTTC. Translated: CSVVTSGMGETQYF. Full variable domain (rest looked up from reference TRBV29-1 and TRBJ2-5): SAVISQKPSRDICQRGTSLTIQCQVDSQVTMMFWYRQQPGQSLTLIATANQGSEATYESGFVIDKFPISRPNLTFSTLTVSNMSPEDSSIYLCSVVTSGMGETQYFGPGTRLLVL.

This chain links TRBV9 with TRBJ1-2, with TRBD1 identical over 8 bases. Looked up from germline, CDR1 is SGDLS and CDR2 is YYNGEE. J lost 8 bases, V lost 5 bases, and 8 bases had no gene match. The CDR3 totals 13 residues. CDR3 nucleotides: TGTGCCAGCAGACGGGGACAGGCGACCGGCTACACCTTC. Translation gives CASRRGQATGYTF.

This sequence joins TRBV15 and TRBJ1-2, with unresolved D. The CDR3 spans 11 residues. Trimming cost V 5 bases and J 8 bases, with 9 bases left between them. CDR1 LNHNV and CDR2 YYDKDF come from the germline V gene (reference sequence). The CDR3 DNA reads TGTGCCACCAGCGGCATGGGGGGCTACACCTTC. Encoded protein: CATSGMGGYTF.

CDR3 residues: CASSRDRVSYEQYF. CDR3 bases: TGTGCCAGCAGTCGAGACAGGGTCTCCTACGAGCAGTACTTC. J is TRBJ2-7 and V is TRBV9; TRBD1 aligns across 7 bases. V lost 5 bases to trimming and J lost 0 bases; unmatched junction nucleotides: 5. The CDR3 length is 14 residues. CDR1 SGDLS and CDR2 YYNGEE come from the germline V gene. Looking up the rest from reference TRBV9 and TRBJ2-7 gives the full variable domain: DSGVTQTPKHLITATGQRVTLRCSPRSGDLSVYWYQQSLDQGLQFLIQYYNGEERAKGNILERFSAQQFPDLHSELNLSSLELGDSALYFCASSRDRVSYEQYFGPGTRLTVT.

The rearrangement uses TRBV10-3 and TRBJ1-5; 8 bases fit TRBD1. This CDR3 region has 15 residues. CDR1 ENHRY and CDR2 SYGVKD come from the germline V gene. The ends lost 4 bases at V and 2 bases at J; junction bases unmatched: 4. This CDR3 is CAISGVTGGNQPQHF. The CDR3 DNA sequence: TGTGCCATCAGTGGTGTGACAGGGGGCAATCAGCCCCAGCATTTT.

The chain is built from TRBV7-9 and TRBJ1-3, with D perhaps matching TRBD1 (5 bases). V gave up 4 bases and J gave up 11 bases, with 12 bases separating them. The germline V gene encodes CDR1 SEHNR and CDR2 FQNEAQ (reference sequence). The CDR3 is 12 residues long. In DNA form, the CDR3 reads TGTGCCAGCAGCTGGACGCAACAGGCCATATATTTT. Protein sequence: CASSWTQQAIYF.

V usage is TRBV27 and J usage is TRBJ2-7, with TRBD1 as a possible D gene (6 bases). Trimming left V 6 bases short and J 1 base short, with 16 bases between. This CDR3 comprises 15 residues. Germline lookup yields CDR1 MNHEY and CDR2 SMNVEV (reference sequence). The CDR3 nucleotides are TGTGCCAGCAGCTCCCTGGGGGACACATCCTACGAGCAGTACTTC. It specifies CASSSLGDTSYEQYF.

This chain joins TRBV7-8 and TRBJ2-1; a weak D match, TRBD2 (6 bases). The CDR3 has 16 amino acids. Trimming took off 4 bases at V and 2 bases at J, with 15 bases between the two ends. The V gene's germline CDR1 is SGHVS and CDR2 FQNEAQ. The CDR3 loop reads CASSSRTTGTYNEQFF. The DNA for the CDR3 is TGTGCCAGCAGCTCCCGGACTACCGGAACCTACAATGAGCAGTTCTTC.

This rearrangement joins TRBV2 to TRBJ2-5, with TRBD2 identical over 10 bases. This CDR3 has 15 residues. The V gene's germline CDR1 is SNHLY and CDR2 FYNNEI. Losses at the gene ends were 8 bases for V and 0 bases for J; bases not matched to a gene: 6. CDR3 sequence: CASAWTSGNQETQYF. CDR3 nucleotides: TGTGCCAGCGCCTGGACTAGCGGAAACCAAGAGACCCAGTACTTC.

V gene TRBV18 combines with J gene TRBJ2-2; 7 bases line up with TRBD1. The CDR3 totals 14 residues. Germline CDR1 reads KGHSH; CDR2 reads LQKENI. After removal of 3 bases from V and 5 bases from J, the junction contained 3 bases not matched to a gene. The CDR3: CASSPQQGTGELFF. CDR3 in DNA: TGTGCCAGCTCACCGCAACAGGGGACCGGGGAGCTGTTTTTT.

J is TRBJ2-1 and V is TRBV5-1; D not resolved. Germline V gene lookup returns CDR1 SGHRS and CDR2 YFSETQ. This CDR3 has 12 amino acids. Trimming cost V 4 bases and J 2 bases, with 4 bases left between them. CDR3 in amino acids: CASSGTYNEQFF. In DNA form, the CDR3 reads TGCGCCAGCAGCGGGACCTACAATGAGCAGTTCTTC. Filled out from reference TRBV5-1 and TRBJ2-1, the complete variable domain reads KAGVTQTPRYLIKTRGQQVTLSCSPISGHRSVSWYQQTPGQGLQFLFEYFSETQRNKGNFPGRFSGRQFSNSRSEMNVSTLELGDSALYLCASSGTYNEQFFGPGTRLTVL.

The chain is built from TRBV7-9 and TRBJ2-1; D is perhaps TRBD2 (6 bases). The length of the CDR3 is 19 residues. The germline gives CDR1 SEHNR, CDR2 FQNEAQ (reference sequence). Trimming took off 6 bases at V and 4 bases at J, with 28 bases between the two ends. The CDR3 loop is CASRPDRDSHSAPYNEQFF. The CDR3 DNA reads TGTGCCAGCAGGCCCGATCGGGACTCCCATTCTGCCCCTTACAATGAGCAGTTCTTC.

The rearrangement joins TRBV2 to TRBJ1-2, with D hard to call. Trimming took off 10 bases at V and 8 bases at J, with 17 bases between the two ends. This CDR3 comprises 12 residues. Germline values: CDR1 SNHLY, CDR2 FYNNEI. In DNA, the CDR3 is TGTGCCACCCAAAATGTTCGCGACGGCTACACCTTC. It specifies CATQNVRDGYTF.

The chain is built from TRBV9 and TRBJ2-5; D might be TRBD2 (6 bases). Germline assignment: CDR1 SGDLS and CDR2 YYNGEE. V was cut by 0 bases and J by 2 bases, with 11 bases left in between. The CDR3 runs to 15 residues. This CDR3 reads CASSVVGRDQETQYF. The CDR3 DNA follows: TGTGCCAGCAGCGTAGTCGGGCGGGATCAAGAGACCCAGTACTTC.

The chain's CDR3 is CASSPHVGGGQPQHF. CDR3 sequence (DNA): TGCGCCAGCAGCCCCCACGTCGGGGGAGGCCAGCCCCAGCATTTT. The chain combines TRBV4-1 with TRBJ1-5, with D possibly being TRBD1 (5 bases). With 4 bases removed from V and 7 bases from J, the gap between germline ends came to 17 bases. The germline gives CDR1 MGHRA, CDR2 YSYEKL. There are 15 residues in the CDR3.

J is TRBJ1-2 and V is TRBV4-1; perhaps TRBD1 as D (5 bases). The germline CDR1 and CDR2 sequences are MGHRA and YSYEKL. Trimming shortened V by 1 base and J by 3 bases, and 12 bases separated the two germline ends. The CDR3 covers 15 residues. CDR3 amino acids: CASSQAFGGDYGYTF. Written as DNA, the CDR3 is TGCGCCAGCAGCCAAGCCTTCGGGGGGGACTATGGCTACACCTTC.

V and J are TRBV6-4 and TRBJ2-6; D is unresolved. The germline CDR1 and CDR2 sequences are MRHNA and SNTAGT. The CDR3 consists of 12 residues. V lost 10 bases and J lost 4, with 8 bases in between. CDR3 region: CATRSGANVLTF. Written as DNA, the CDR3 is TGTGCCACCCGGTCCGGGGCCAACGTCCTGACTTTC.

The rearrangement joins TRBV7-8 to TRBJ2-7; 10 bases are shared with TRBD1. J was trimmed by 2 bases and V by 0 bases; bases with no gene match: 7. In germline, CDR1 is SGHVS, CDR2 FQNEAQ. This CDR3 is 17 amino acids long. The CDR3 region is CASSLAWTGTGAYEQYF. The CDR3 DNA reads as TGTGCCAGCAGCTTAGCTTGGACCGGGACAGGGGCCTACGAGCAGTACTTC.

The chain employs TRBV4-2 and TRBJ1-2; 8 bases align to TRBD1. Per germline, CDR1 LGHNA and CDR2 YNFKEQ. The trim removed 4 bases at V and 7 bases at J, leaving 11 bases unmatched. The CDR3 length is 15 residues. The CDR3 DNA is TGTGCCAGCAGCCCGCGGGACAGGTTGATGGTTGGCTACACCTTC. This sequence encodes CASSPRDRLMVGYTF.

V gene TRBV9 combines with J gene TRBJ2-1, with TRBD2 matching 8 bases. After removal of 4 bases from V and 2 bases from J, the junction contained 5 bases not matched to a gene. The germline CDR1 and CDR2 sequences are SGDLS and YYNGEE. The CDR3 loop spans 15 amino acids. CDR3 sequence (DNA): TGTGCCAGCAGCTTCGGGGGGGGCCCCTACAATGAGCAGTTCTTC. Residues: CASSFGGGPYNEQFF.

The chain couples TRBV7-9 to TRBJ2-7; no definite D call. Germline-derived CDR1 and CDR2 are SEHNR and FQNEAQ (reference sequence). The CDR3 is made up of 11 amino acids. V was trimmed by 2 bases and J by 4 bases, leaving 3 bases between them. Here the CDR3 reads CASSLSYEQYF. The CDR3 region has the DNA TGTGCCAGCAGCTTATCGTACGAGCAGTACTTC.

This rearrangement joins TRBV28 to TRBJ2-3, with 8 bases aligning to TRBD1. The ends lost 4 bases at V and 6 bases at J; junction bases unmatched: 6. CDR1 is MDHEN and CDR2 is SYDVKM in the germline V gene. The CDR3 has 14 amino acids. The CDR3 DNA sequence: TGTGCCAGCAGTTGGGGGACAGGACGGGATACGCAGTATTTT. Its protein is CASSWGTGRDTQYF.